Below are 10 T cell receptor beta chains sequenced from a single sample in a study of T-cell memory formation after mild COVID-19. In TCRdb, the 5' RACE reads were re-called with MiXCR into one record per CDR3 protein. This sample has about 110,000 distinct CDR3 sequences, with over 15% found just once. The material sequenced was PBMCs or a T cell subset sorted from them (not recorded which). The source of these receptors is an adult woman who had mild COVID-19 (a few samples of this study predate the infection). Cell type and time point are not known.

This clonotype was detected a few times. V gene TRBV7-9 combines with J gene TRBJ2-7; D unclear. This CDR3 spans 15 amino acids. Germline V gene lookup returns CDR1 SEHNR and CDR2 FQNEAQ (reference sequence). V gave up 1 base and J gave up 0 bases, with 10 bases separating them. This CDR3 is CASSLEAVPSYEQYF. The CDR3 bases are TGTGCCAGCAGCTTAGAGGCGGTCCCCTCCTACGAGCAGTACTTC.

The chain joins TRBV7-9 to TRBJ1-2; 7 bases are a match to TRBD1. With V trimmed by 4 bases and J by 7 bases, 15 bases remained unmatched. Germline lookup yields CDR1 SEHNR and CDR2 FQNEAQ (reference sequence). The CDR3 runs to 16 residues. DNA for the CDR3: TGTGCCAGCAGCTCCCCTTCGGGAGGGGGCCCTGTTGGCTACACCTTC. This sequence encodes CASSSPSGGGPVGYTF.

This clonotype was seen a few times. The V and J genes are TRBV30 and TRBJ2-1, with 7 bases aligning to TRBD1. CDR3 length equals 12 residues. V gave up 8 bases and J gave up 3 bases; unmatched junction bases: 4. Germline loops: CDR1 GTSNPN, CDR2 SVGIG (reference sequence). CDR3 coding DNA: TGTGCCGGACGGGACAGCTACAATGAGCAGTTCTTC. As protein: CAGRDSYNEQFF.

The table lists this clonotype with a few counts. CDR3 nucleotide sequence: TGTGCCAGCAGCTTGGGATCAGCGGGGTTCAACAATGAGCAGTTCTTC. It codes for CASSLGSAGFNNEQFF. The rearrangement uses TRBV7-3 and TRBJ2-1; 7 bases are shared with TRBD2. J gave up 5 bases and V 3 bases, and 10 bases lay outside the gene matches. Germline lookup yields CDR1 SGHTA and CDR2 FQGTGA. This CDR3 is built from 16 residues.

The chain combines TRBV30 with TRBJ1-5; 8 bases fit TRBD1. CDR3 length: 17 amino acids. CDR1 and CDR2 (germline): GTSNPN, SVGIG (reference sequence). Trimming removed 3 bases from V and 1 base from J; junction bases left unmatched: 11. Here the CDR3 DNA reads TGTGCCTGGAGCGCTGGCTTCAGGGGGCAAAGCAATCAGCCCCAGCATTTT. It translates to CAWSAGFRGQSNQPQHF.

This rearrangement joins TRBV7-9 to TRBJ1-2, with a possible D match to TRBD1 (6 bases). V shed 4 bases and J shed 6 bases, with 18 bases lying between them. The length of the CDR3 is 15 residues. Germline V gives CDR1 SEHNR, CDR2 FQNEAQ (reference sequence). The chain's CDR3 is CASSSSGRGIDGYTF. The CDR3 DNA follows: TGTGCCAGCAGCTCCTCGGGCAGGGGTATAGATGGCTACACCTTC.

This clonotype was recorded a few times. This chain links TRBV20-1 with TRBJ2-1; unclear D gene. V was cut by 0 bases and J by 9 bases, with 15 bases left in between. Per the germline V gene, CDR1 is DFQATT and CDR2 is SNEGSKA (reference sequence). This CDR3 is built from 14 residues. The CDR3, as DNA: TGCAGTGCTAGAGATTCAGAGTCCCCAACTGAGCAGTTCTTC. As protein: CSARDSESPTEQFF.

This sequence joins TRBV20-1 and TRBJ1-5; maybe TRBD1 (6 bases). Germline loops: CDR1 DFQATT, CDR2 SNEGSKA (reference sequence). The CDR3 contains 13 residues. With 3 bases removed from V and 1 base from J, the gap between germline ends came to 7 bases. For the CDR3, the DNA is TGCAGTGCTAGGGACAGCAGCAATCAGCCCCAGCATTTT. It is translated as CSARDSSNQPQHF.

The V call is TRBV12-3 or TRBV12-4, the J call TRBJ2-7, with 10 bases lining up with TRBD1. This CDR3 contains 15 residues. V lost 6 bases, J lost 2 bases, and 7 bases stayed unmatched. The CDR3 coding sequence is TGTGCCAGCAGCAGGGCCGGACAGGGGGCCTACGAGCAGTACTTC. Protein product: CASSRAGQGAYEQYF.

The chain carries TRBV9 and TRBJ2-7, with D tentatively TRBD2 (6 bases). Germline V CDR1 and CDR2: SGDLS, YYNGEE. The CDR3 is 16 amino acids. Deletions cut 0 bases from V and 2 bases from J, with 15 bases between. The CDR3 DNA reads TGTGCCAGCAGCGTAGGGGCTAGCGCCACCGCCTACGAGCAGTACTTC. Protein: CASSVGASATAYEQYF.